The 6 T cell receptor beta chains given below trace back to one sample, sequenced in a study of cytomegalovirus exposure and HLA in healthy donors. Amplification used 60 Vbeta primers and 13 Jbeta primers. The table came from immunoSEQ multiplex PCR; TCRdb's copy has only in-frame clones and leaves some out. The sample lists 150,000 to 200,000 clones, around 83% occurring once. Source material: PBMCs. These TCRs come from a woman between 18 and 29 years old in good health and CMV-seronegative.

Details on this clone: Additional DNA sequences in this sample encode the identical CDR3. The rearrangement uses TRBV6-1 and TRBJ1-2, with D uncertain. V dropped 10 bases and J dropped 3 bases, with 15 bases sitting between them. The germline V gene encodes CDR1 MNHNS and CDR2 SASEGT. The CDR3 contains 13 residues. In DNA form, the CDR3 reads TGTGCCAAGAGGAGACCGACCGACTATGGCTACACCTTC. It translates to CAKRRPTDYGYTF.

This chain links TRBV6-5 with TRBJ2-3; 8 bases line up with TRBD2. Trimming took 8 bases from V and 2 from J; bases not matched to a gene: 9. The CDR3 is 15 residues long. Per the germline V gene, CDR1 is MNHEY and CDR2 is SVGAGI. CDR3 sequence (DNA): TGTGCCAGCGGAGAACTAGCGGCCCACACAGATACGCAGTATTTT. This codes for CASGELAAHTDTQYF.

This sequence joins TRBV19 and TRBJ1-2; D may be TRBD1 (5 bases). The CDR3 is 14 residues long. V lost 8 bases and J 8 bases, leaving 21 bases between the germline ends. CDR1 is LNHDA, CDR2 SQIVND, per germline (reference sequence). CDR3 nucleotides: TGTGCCAGTGGAGGGGCAGGCCCCGCAACGGGCTACACCTTC. Amino acid sequence: CASGGAGPATGYTF.

J is TRBJ1-4 and V is TRBV25-1; 8 nucleotides agree with TRBD1. The CDR3 extends over 17 amino acids. Trimming removed 3 bases from V and 8 bases from J; junction bases left unmatched: 14. Germline V gene data show CDR1 as MGHDK and CDR2 as SYGVNS. CDR3 amino acids: CASSDPGGGQGQEKLFF. CDR3 nucleotide sequence: TGTGCCAGCAGTGACCCCGGAGGCGGACAGGGTCAAGAAAAACTGTTTTTT. Full variable domain (remainder filled in from reference TRBV25-1 and TRBJ1-4): EADIYQTPRYLVIGTGKKITLECSQTMGHDKMYWYQQDPGMELHLIHYSYGVNSTEKGDLSSESTVSRIRTEHFPLTLESARPSHTSQYLCASSDPGGGQGQEKLFFGSGTQLSVL.

The chain couples TRBV27 to TRBJ1-2; D call uncertain. In germline, CDR1 is MNHEY, CDR2 SMNVEV (reference sequence). The V and J ends lost 8 bases and 7 bases respectively, with 17 bases between them. The CDR3 totals 13 residues. CDR3 DNA: TGTGCCAGCCGTTCCGCGGCCGGAAGTGGCTACACCTTC. This codes for CASRSAAGSGYTF.

This sequence joins TRBV5-1 and TRBJ1-2; 8 nucleotides line up with TRBD1. The CDR3 runs to 15 residues. CDR1 and CDR2 from the germline V gene are SGHRS and YFSETQ. V lost 1 base to trimming and J lost 7 bases; unmatched junction nucleotides: 9. CDR3 region: CASSLFGQGSGGYTF. DNA of the CDR3: TGCGCCAGCAGCTTGTTCGGACAGGGTAGTGGTGGCTACACCTTC. Supplemented by reference TRBV5-1 and TRBJ1-2, the full variable domain reads KAGVTQTPRYLIKTRGQQVTLSCSPISGHRSVSWYQQTPGQGLQFLFEYFSETQRNKGNFPGRFSGRQFSNSRSEMNVSTLELGDSALYLCASSLFGQGSGGYTFGSGTRLTVV.